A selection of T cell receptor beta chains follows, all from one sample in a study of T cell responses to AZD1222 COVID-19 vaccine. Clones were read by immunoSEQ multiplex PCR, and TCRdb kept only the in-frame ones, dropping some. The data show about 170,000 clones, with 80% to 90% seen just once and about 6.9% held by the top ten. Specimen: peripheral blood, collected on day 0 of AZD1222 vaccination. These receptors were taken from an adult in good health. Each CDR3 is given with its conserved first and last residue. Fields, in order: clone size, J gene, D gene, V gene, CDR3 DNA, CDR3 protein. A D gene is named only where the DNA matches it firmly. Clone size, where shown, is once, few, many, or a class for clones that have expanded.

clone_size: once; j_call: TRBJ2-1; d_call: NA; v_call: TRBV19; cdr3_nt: TGTGCCAGTAACCTGGCAGGGGACTACAATGAGCAGTTCTTC; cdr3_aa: CASNLAGDYNEQFF
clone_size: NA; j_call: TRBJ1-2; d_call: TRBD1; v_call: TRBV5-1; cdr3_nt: TGCGCCAGCAGCCCCGGGACAGTTGGGGATGGCTACACCTTC; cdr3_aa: CASSPGTVGDGYTF
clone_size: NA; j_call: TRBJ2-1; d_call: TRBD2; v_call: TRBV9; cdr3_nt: TGTGCCAGCAACCTAGCGGGGGGGTTCCATGAGCAGTTCTTC; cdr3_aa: CASNLAGGFHEQFF
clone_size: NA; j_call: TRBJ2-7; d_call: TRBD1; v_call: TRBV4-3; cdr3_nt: TGCGCCAGCAGCCAAGAATGGGGGACAGGGACCATCGGCTACGAGCAGTACTTC; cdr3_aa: CASSQEWGTGTIGYEQYF
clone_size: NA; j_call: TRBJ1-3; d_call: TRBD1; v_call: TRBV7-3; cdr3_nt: TGTGCCAGCAGCCCGACAGGGTCCGGAAACACCATATATTTT; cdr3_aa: CASSPTGSGNTIYF
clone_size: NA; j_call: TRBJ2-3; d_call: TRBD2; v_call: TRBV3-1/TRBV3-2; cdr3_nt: TGTGCCAGCAGCCAATCTTATGCGGGGGGGCGCACAGATACGCAGTATTTT; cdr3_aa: CASSQSYAGGRTDTQYF
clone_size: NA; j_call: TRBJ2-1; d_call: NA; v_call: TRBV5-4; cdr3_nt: TGTGCCAGCAGCTCCGAAAGGGGGGAAGGTAACAATGAGCAGTTCTTC; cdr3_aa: CASSSERGEGNNEQFF
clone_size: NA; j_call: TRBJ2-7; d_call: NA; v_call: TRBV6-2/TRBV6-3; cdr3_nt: TGTGCCAGCAGTTACAGGTTCTCCTACGAGCAGTACTTC; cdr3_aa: CASSYRFSYEQYF
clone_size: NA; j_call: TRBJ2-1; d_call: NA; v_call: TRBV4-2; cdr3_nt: TGTGCCAGCAGCCAAAATCCTCAGGAATACAATGAGCAGTTCTTC; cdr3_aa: CASSQNPQEYNEQFF
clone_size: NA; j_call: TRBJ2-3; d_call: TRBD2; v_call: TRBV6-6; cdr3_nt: TGTGCCAGCAGTCCCGGACTAGCGGCAGATACGCAGTATTTT; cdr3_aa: CASSPGLAADTQYF
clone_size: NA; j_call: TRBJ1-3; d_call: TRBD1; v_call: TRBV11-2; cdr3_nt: TGTGCCAGCAGCCTAAGGGACAGGGGCTCTGGAAACACCATATATTTT; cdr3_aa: CASSLRDRGSGNTIYF
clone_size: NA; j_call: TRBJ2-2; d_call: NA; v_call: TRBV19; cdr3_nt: TGTGCCATCAGTCGGGCGATTTTGAGCGGGGAGCTGTTTTTT; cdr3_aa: CAISRAILSGELFF
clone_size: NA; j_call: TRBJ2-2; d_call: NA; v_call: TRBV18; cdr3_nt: TGTGCCAGCTCACCACTTATGCAGAGGAACACCGGGGAGCTGTTTTTT; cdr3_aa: CASSPLMQRNTGELFF
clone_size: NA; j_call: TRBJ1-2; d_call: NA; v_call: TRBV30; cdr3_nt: TGTGCCTGGAGTGGACTACAACCCTACTATGGCTACACCTTC; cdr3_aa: CAWSGLQPYYGYTF